This T cell receptor beta chain was captured in a study of T cells after posttransplantation cyclophosphamide. Study results and caveats: Donor-recipient repertoire similarity was low at 1-2 months, rising over year one. TRB clonality was highly associated with recipient CMV seropositivity and reactivation. Blood and skin or GI T cell repertoires showed limited TRB overlap.

On this clone: Its target is unknown.

Sequencing used immunoSEQ multiplex PCR; TCRdb keeps in-frame clones, though not all of them. The repertoire includes more than 4,000 clones, approximately 80% of them detected once, and 35% to 50% sits in the top ten. This CDR3 comprises 16 residues. Trimming cost V 3 bases and J 0 bases; bases outside gene matches: 7. Germline CDR1 and CDR2: KGHSH and LQKENI. Busulfan-fludarabine conditioning, marrow transplant, and cyclophosphamide on days +3 and +4 were administered. This TCR was recovered from a male patient in his 50s who received an allogeneic stem cell transplant from an unrelated donor, was CMV-positive, and had acute GVHD only. Some of the T cells might come from the graft donor. The sample consisted of PBMCs, taken 25 to 30 days after a stem cell transplant with posttransplant cyclophosphamide. The V and J genes are TRBV18 and TRBJ1-2; 7 bases are shared with TRBD1. Here the CDR3 DNA reads TGTGCCAGCTCACCCTCTGGGACAGAAGCTAACTATGGCTACACCTTC. Translated, it gives CASSPSGTEANYGYTF.